What follows are 14 T cell receptor beta chains derived from one specimen sequenced in a study of T-cell memory formation after mild COVID-19. TCRdb processed the 5' RACE reads anew with MiXCR; each CDR3 protein has one entry. The table has over 55,000 distinct CDR3 sequences, 9.5% seen once. Specimen: PBMCs or a T cell subset sorted from them (not recorded which). The receptors were sampled from a young man who had mild COVID-19 (a few samples of this study predate the infection). Cell type and time point are not known.

Ten or more counts support this clonotype. V is TRBV7-2 and J is TRBJ2-1; unclear D gene. Germline V gives CDR1 SGHTA, CDR2 FQGNSA. The V gene lost 2 bases and the J gene lost 3 bases, with 14 bases spanning the gap. The length of the CDR3 is 16 residues. The CDR3 DNA reads TGTGCCAGCAGCTTATTTGGTAGGCTCTACTACAATGAGCAGTTCTTC. As protein: CASSLFGRLYYNEQFF.

The chain links TRBV7-6 to TRBJ1-1, with TRBD1 identical over 9 bases. V dropped 5 bases and J dropped 0; count of bases not matched to a gene: 7. CDR1 and CDR2 from the germline V gene are SGHVS and FNYEAQ. CDR3 length: 16 amino acids. The CDR3 region has the DNA TGTGCCAGCAGCAAACAGGGGGCCCAGGTGAACACTGAAGCTTTCTTT. This encodes CASSKQGAQVNTEAFF.

This clonotype was found a few times. This chain uses TRBV4-1 with TRBJ2-1; possibly TRBD1 for D (5 bases). Deletions cut 1 base from V and 3 bases from J, with 10 bases between. CDR1 and CDR2 from the germline V gene are MGHRA and YSYEKL. The CDR3 loop spans 15 amino acids. For the CDR3, the DNA is TGCGCCAGCAGCCAAGGGCAGGGCGGCTACAATGAGCAGTTCTTC. It encodes CASSQGQGGYNEQFF.

The gene calls are TRBV10-3 and TRBJ2-1; TRBD1 matches 8 bases. V lost 2 bases and J lost 4; bases outside the gene matches: 1. CDR3 length equals 14 residues. Germline-derived CDR1 and CDR2 are ENHRY and SYGVKD. CDR3 protein: CAISERTGYNEQFF. CDR3 DNA sequence: TGTGCCATCAGTGAGCGGACAGGGTACAATGAGCAGTTCTTC.

This clonotype showed up just a few times. The chain uses TRBV5-1 and TRBJ2-2; D is perhaps TRBD1 or TRBD2 (5 bases each). Germline V lookup: CDR1 SGHRS, CDR2 YFSETQ. V was shortened by 10 bases and J by 1 base, with 14 bases between the two germline ends. The CDR3 contains 14 residues. CDR3 in amino acids: CASAGALNTGELFF. The CDR3 DNA reads as TGCGCCTCCGCCGGGGCCCTGAACACCGGGGAGCTGTTTTTT. The whole variable domain, filled in from reference TRBV5-1 and TRBJ2-2, reads KAGVTQTPRYLIKTRGQQVTLSCSPISGHRSVSWYQQTPGQGLQFLFEYFSETQRNKGNFPGRFSGRQFSNSRSEMNVSTLELGDSALYLCASAGALNTGELFFGEGSRLTVL.

This clonotype appeared a few times. This rearrangement joins TRBV19 to TRBJ1-1; a weak D match, TRBD1 (5 bases). Germline CDR1 and CDR2: LNHDA and SQIVND (reference sequence). The CDR3 sequence is 13 residues long. Deletions cut 7 bases from V and 0 bases from J, with 9 bases between. The DNA for the CDR3 is TGTGCCAGTACTCCGGACATGAACACTGAAGCTTTCTTT. It encodes CASTPDMNTEAFF.

V usage is TRBV9 and J usage is TRBJ1-1; D unresolved. The CDR3 runs 13 residues. V lost 3 bases to trimming and J lost 4 bases, with 10 bases between them. CDR1 is SGDLS, CDR2 YYNGEE, per germline. DNA for the CDR3: TGTGCCAGCAGCGCCGCAGTGGGCACTGAAGCTTTCTTT. It is translated as CASSAAVGTEAFF. Together with reference TRBV9 and TRBJ1-1, the CDR3 gives the full variable domain: DSGVTQTPKHLITATGQRVTLRCSPRSGDLSVYWYQQSLDQGLQFLIQYYNGEERAKGNILERFSAQQFPDLHSELNLSSLELGDSALYFCASSAAVGTEAFFGQGTRLTVV.

V is TRBV4-1 and J is TRBJ1-5, with D possibly matching TRBD1 (5 bases). The CDR3 runs 17 residues. V lost 0 bases and J lost 4, with 16 bases in between. Per germline, CDR1 MGHRA and CDR2 YSYEKL. CDR3 coding DNA: TGCGCCAGCAGCCAAGACCCCGGCAGGGAGGGGAATCAGCCCCAGCATTTT. Translation gives CASSQDPGREGNQPQHF.

The J gene is TRBJ1-4, the V gene TRBV20-1; possible D gene TRBD1, 5 bases. The CDR3 spans 14 residues. Germline CDR1 DFQATT, CDR2 SNEGSKA (reference sequence). V dropped 3 bases and J dropped 0 bases, with 8 bases sitting between them. The CDR3 protein is CSARLGATNEKLFF. The CDR3 DNA reads as TGCAGTGCTAGGTTGGGGGCAACTAATGAAAAACTGTTTTTT.

This clonotype was detected a few times. The genes are TRBV6-2 or TRBV6-3 and TRBJ1-1; 8 nucleotides match TRBD1. Germline V lookup: CDR1 MNHEY, CDR2 SVGEGT. This CDR3 has 14 residues. The trim removed 10 bases at V and 4 bases at J, leaving 11 bases unmatched. CDR3 protein: CATLTRTGLTEAFF. The CDR3 DNA follows: TGTGCCACGCTAACCAGGACAGGGCTCACTGAAGCTTTCTTT.

Ten or more counts support this clonotype. The chain links TRBV18 to TRBJ1-1, with D unresolved. V was trimmed by 5 bases and J by 2 bases, leaving 9 bases between them. This CDR3 contains 13 residues. Germline V CDR1 and CDR2: KGHSH, LQKENI. For the CDR3, the DNA is TGTGCCAGCTCATCCCAGGCCAACACTGAAGCTTTCTTT. It specifies CASSSQANTEAFF.

This sequence joins TRBV4-3 and TRBJ1-2, with D possibly being TRBD1 (6 bases). V was clipped by 4 bases and J by 4 bases, with 16 bases between them. Germline-derived CDR1 and CDR2 are LGHNA and YSLEER. The CDR3 spans 15 residues. CDR3 bases: TGCGCCAGCAGCCGAAACTCCGGGACAACCTATGGCTACACCTTC. Protein: CASSRNSGTTYGYTF.

This clonotype was seen only a few times. V and J are TRBV7-3 and TRBJ2-3; 12 nucleotides align to TRBD2. The CDR3 has 16 residues. Unmatched junction bases numbered 10, after V lost 4 bases and J lost 8 bases. CDR1 is SGHTA, CDR2 FQGTGA, per germline. In DNA, the CDR3 is TGTGCCAGCAGCTCCGGACTAGCGGGGCCCAGGGGTACGCAGTATTTT. It is translated as CASSSGLAGPRGTQYF.

In its sample, this clonotype was seen a few times. The rearrangement joins TRBV7-2 to TRBJ1-4, with unresolved D. Trimming cost V 7 bases and J 3 bases, with 12 bases left between them. The V gene's germline CDR1 is SGHTA and CDR2 FQGNSA. CDR3 length: 14 amino acids. CDR3 in amino acids: CASTLGWANEKLFF. CDR3 nucleotide sequence: TGTGCCAGCACCCTAGGGTGGGCTAATGAAAAACTGTTTTTT.